This is a list of T cell receptor beta chains from one sample in a study of beta chain features in type 1 diabetes. The assay was immunoSEQ multiplex PCR, and TCRdb's table has in-frame clones only and misses some. The repertoire holds approximately 280,000 clones, 14% to 15% seen once, with around 0.015% in the top ten. Sequencing input: naive CD4+ T cells from blood. Receptors were obtained from a man aged 18 to 30 with type 1 diabetes. Both conserved end residues are part of each CDR3. The order of the fields is CDR3 protein, CDR3 DNA, V gene, clone size, J gene, D gene. The D gene is left open where the match is weak. Rows give clone size only sometimes, using once, few, many, or a class for an expanded clone.

CASSSGRSYEQYF TGTGCCAGCAGCTCAGGGCGCTCCTACGAGCAGTACTTC TRBV5-4 - TRBJ2-7 -
CASSVGPGQAQYF TGTGCCAGCAGCGTGGGGCCCGGACAGGCGCAGTATTTT TRBV9 few TRBJ2-3 TRBD1
CASSRLTGQETQYF TGTGCCAGCAGTAGACTCACTGGGCAAGAGACCCAGTACTTC TRBV6-5 - TRBJ2-5 -
CAWSFGGQEYF TGTGCCTGGAGTTTCGGAGGTCAGGAGTACTTC TRBV30 - TRBJ2-5 -
CASSPLGGTGLNEAFF TGTGCCAGCAGCCCCCTCGGCGGGACAGGGCTCAATGAAGCTTTCTTT TRBV5-4 - TRBJ1-1 TRBD1
CASSLAQGNEKLFF TGTGCCAGCAGCTTAGCTCAGGGTAACGAAAAACTGTTTTTT TRBV7-2 few TRBJ1-4 -
CAWSGLRDRANTEAFF TGTGCCTGGAGTGGTTTAAGGGACAGGGCGAACACTGAAGCTTTCTTT TRBV30 - TRBJ1-1 TRBD1
CASRLAGVLWETQYF TGCGCCAGCCGACTAGCGGGAGTACTTTGGGAGACCCAGTACTTC TRBV5-1 few TRBJ2-5 TRBD2
CAWSEVRRGNTEAFF TGTGCCTGGAGTGAGGTGAGAAGGGGGAACACTGAAGCTTTCTTT TRBV30 - TRBJ1-1 -
CATSSRVSNQPQHF TGTGCCACCAGCAGCAGGGTCAGCAATCAGCCCCAGCATTTT TRBV15 - TRBJ1-5 -
CASSLGDRKNQPQHF TGTGCCAGCAGCTTAGGGGACAGGAAAAATCAGCCCCAGCATTTT TRBV7-9 - TRBJ1-5 TRBD1
CASSFSSNSETQYF TGCGCCAGCAGCTTTTCTAGCAATTCCGAGACCCAGTACTTC TRBV5-1 - TRBJ2-5 -
CASSLVSGRGNEQFF TGCGCCAGCAGCTTGGTTAGCGGGAGGGGGAATGAGCAGTTCTTC TRBV5-1 few TRBJ2-1 TRBD2
CASSYGQVYEQYF TGTGCCAGCAGTTACGGACAGGTCTACGAGCAGTACTTC TRBV27 few TRBJ2-7 TRBD1
CASSPLDRGETQYF TGCGCCAGCAGCCCCTTGGACAGGGGGGAGACCCAGTACTTC TRBV5-1 - TRBJ2-5 TRBD1
CASSRMTGGLGSGNTIYF TGTGCCAGCAGCCGCATGACAGGGGGTTTGGGCTCTGGAAACACCATATATTTT TRBV7-8 few TRBJ1-3 TRBD1
CASSLAGTGANVLTF TGCGCCAGCAGCTTAGCGGGGACTGGGGCCAACGTCCTGACTTTC TRBV5-1 few TRBJ2-6 TRBD2
CASSLATGGRGGANVLTF TGTGCCAGCAGCTTAGCGACAGGGGGCCGAGGTGGGGCCAACGTCCTGACTTTC TRBV7-9 - TRBJ2-6 TRBD1
CASSFSHLPGSGLKAGTQYF TGCGCCAGCAGCTTTTCCCATCTACCGGGATCGGGACTCAAAGCGGGTACGCAGTATTTT TRBV5-1 - TRBJ2-3 -
CASSLMGQASGANVLTF TGTGCCAGCAGTCTAATGGGACAGGCATCTGGGGCCAACGTCCTGACTTTC TRBV2 - TRBJ2-6 TRBD1
CASSHGTSGRPSYNEQFF TGTGCCAGCAGCCACGGGACTAGCGGGAGGCCTTCCTACAATGAGCAGTTCTTC TRBV14 few TRBJ2-1 TRBD2
CASSPTSHTGDEQFF TGTGCCAGCTCACCAACTAGCCATACAGGCGATGAGCAGTTCTTC TRBV18 - TRBJ2-1 -
CASSHRGRSYNSPLHF TGTGCCAGCAGCCACAGGGGTCGCTCCTATAATTCACCCCTCCACTTT TRBV7-2 few TRBJ1-6 TRBD1
CASSKRPTYEQYF TGTGCCAGCAGCAAGCGACCCACCTACGAGCAGTACTTC TRBV6-5 - TRBJ2-7 -
CASSERQARDTQYF TGTGCCAGCAGCGAAAGACAGGCACGGGATACGCAGTATTTT TRBV9 - TRBJ2-3 -
CASWPWQGEAFF TGCGCCAGCTGGCCCTGGCAGGGTGAAGCTTTCTTT TRBV23-1 - TRBJ1-1 -
CASTRREWNNEQFF TGTGCCAGTACTAGGAGGGAGTGGAACAATGAGCAGTTCTTC TRBV19 - TRBJ2-1 -
CSVVTGGNYGYTF TGCAGCGTTGTAACAGGGGGCAACTATGGCTACACCTTC TRBV29-1 - TRBJ1-2 TRBD1
CASRDLAGVVGELFF TGTGCCAGCAGGGACCTAGCGGGAGTCGTCGGGGAGCTGTTTTTT TRBV7-6 - TRBJ2-2 TRBD2
CASSSDGKTYEQYF TGCGCCAGCAGCTCGGACGGGAAGACCTACGAGCAGTACTTC TRBV5-1 - TRBJ2-7 -
CAWSVPGRGEQYF TGTGCCTGGAGTGTACCCGGGAGGGGAGAGCAGTACTTC TRBV30 few TRBJ2-7 TRBD2
CSVEIQRDNTGELFF TGCAGCGTTGAAATCCAGCGGGATAACACCGGGGAGCTGTTTTTT TRBV29-1 - TRBJ2-2 TRBD2
CASSQGDEQYF TGTGCCAGCAGCCAGGGGGACGAGCAGTACTTC TRBV7-9 - TRBJ2-7 TRBD1
CASSSRPGFYNSPLHF TGTGCCAGCAGCAGTCGTCCGGGGTTCTATAATTCACCCCTCCACTTT TRBV27 few TRBJ1-6 -
CASSFAEAKNIQYF TGTGCCAGCAGCTTCGCAGAAGCCAAAAACATTCAGTACTTC TRBV7-9 - TRBJ2-4 -
CASSAGGEQYF TGTGCCAGCAGCGCAGGAGGCGAGCAGTACTTC TRBV11-2 - TRBJ2-7 -
CAWMPGNTEAFF TGTGCCTGGATGCCGGGGAACACTGAAGCTTTCTTT TRBV30 few TRBJ1-1 -
CASSRTKGGAHSYEQYF TGTGCCAGCAGCAGAACCAAGGGGGGGGCCCACTCCTACGAGCAGTACTTC TRBV7-2 - TRBJ2-7 -
CASSFRAGVVPYEQYF TGCGCCAGCAGCTTCAGAGCGGGAGTGGTCCCCTACGAGCAGTACTTC TRBV5-1 few TRBJ2-7 TRBD2
CASSPGQGFYEQYF TGTGCCAGCTCACCGGGACAGGGGTTTTACGAGCAGTACTTC TRBV18 few TRBJ2-7 TRBD1
CASSVNTGIETQYF TGTGCCAGCAGCGTAAATACAGGGATAGAGACCCAGTACTTC TRBV9 - TRBJ2-5 -
CASSFDRGSYNEQFF TGTGCCAGCAGCTTCGACAGGGGATCCTACAATGAGCAGTTCTTC TRBV7-2 - TRBJ2-1 TRBD1
CASSPQGPGELFF TGTGCCAGCAGCCCGCAGGGTCCCGGGGAGCTGTTTTTT TRBV11-2 - TRBJ2-2 -
CASSLSGGGDTQYF TGCGCCAGCAGCTTGAGCGGGGGGGGCGATACGCAGTATTTT TRBV5-1 - TRBJ2-3 TRBD2
CASSFLGLAVGEKLFF TGTGCCAGCAGTTTCCTTGGACTTGCGGTAGGGGAAAAACTGTTTTTT TRBV28 few TRBJ1-4 -
CASSLERGVGTDTQYF TGCGCCAGCAGCCTCGAGCGGGGGGTGGGCACAGATACGCAGTATTTT TRBV4-3 few TRBJ2-3 TRBD2
CASSQGDRAYEQYF TGTGCCAGCAGCCAAGGGGACAGGGCCTACGAGCAGTACTTC TRBV4-2 few TRBJ2-7 TRBD1
CASNPQGTTYEQYF TGTGCCAGCAACCCACAGGGGACCACCTACGAGCAGTACTTC TRBV2 few TRBJ2-7 TRBD1
CASSTRYNEQFF TGTGCCAGCAGTACACGCTACAATGAGCAGTTCTTC TRBV6-1 - TRBJ2-1 -
CASSLVGSGYTDTQYF TGTGCCAGCAGCTTAGTGGGTAGCGGGTACACAGATACGCAGTATTTT TRBV11-2 - TRBJ2-3 TRBD2